The rows below give T cell receptor beta chains drawn from one sample of a study of cytomegalovirus exposure and HLA in healthy donors. Assay used: immunoSEQ multiplex PCR; TCRdb lists only in-frame clones, some missing. The sample carries 150,000 to 250,000 clones, 75% to 85% recorded once. Sequenced: PBMCs. The receptor source for this set is a woman in her fifties or sixties in good health and CMV-seropositive. The CDR3 runs from the conserved cysteine through the conserved F or W. The order of the fields is J gene, V gene, clone size, D gene, CDR3 DNA, CDR3 protein. The D gene is left open where the match is weak. Where a row states a size, it is once, few, many or the class of an expanded clone; other rows omit it.

TRBJ2-1 TRBV6-5 NA NA TGTGCCAGCAGTTACGGCTCCAGCTCCTACAATGAGCAGTTCTTC CASSYGSSSYNEQFF
TRBJ2-1 TRBV5-1 once TRBD2 TGCGCCAGCAGCTTGACCAGCGGGAGAGGATCCTACAATGAGCAGTTCTTC CASSLTSGRGSYNEQFF
TRBJ2-7 TRBV5-4 NA TRBD2 TGTGCCAGCAGCATTAGCGGGAGGGCGTCCGAGCAGTACTTC CASSISGRASEQYF
TRBJ1-2 TRBV18 NA NA TGTGCCAGCTCTCCCACGGCAGGGCCTCTCTATGGCTACACCTTC CASSPTAGPLYGYTF
TRBJ2-7 TRBV5-1 NA NA TGCGCCAGCAGCTTGGGTGCAGGCCCGAACCACGAGCAGTACTTC CASSLGAGPNHEQYF
TRBJ2-3 TRBV6-5 NA NA TGTGCCAGCAGGGGCACGCGGGGAAAGGATACGCAGTATTTT CASRGTRGKDTQYF
TRBJ2-7 TRBV5-5 NA NA TGTGCCAGCAGCAGGAATGGAGGGCGAGTAGTCTACGAGCAGTACTTC CASSRNGGRVVYEQYF
TRBJ1-3 TRBV4-2 NA TRBD1 TGTGCCAGCAGCCAGGGACAGGGGATAGGAAACACCATATATTTT CASSQGQGIGNTIYF
TRBJ1-5 TRBV15 once TRBD1 TGTGCCACCAGCACAGGACAGGGGATAAGCAATCAGCCCCAGCATTTT CATSTGQGISNQPQHF
TRBJ2-3 TRBV5-1 NA NA TGCGCCAGCAGCTTGTGGGGACGAAGGGGGAGAACAGATACGCAGTATTTT CASSLWGRRGRTDTQYF
TRBJ1-1 TRBV5-1 few NA TGCGCCAGCAGCTTGGATCCGGGAAACACTGAAGCTTTCTTT CASSLDPGNTEAFF
TRBJ2-3 TRBV7-8 NA TRBD2 TGTGCCAGCAGCTTAGGGGTGCCTAGCGGGTTTCGCACAGATACGCAGTGTTTT CASSLGVPSGFRTDTQCF
TRBJ2-3 TRBV5-1 NA NA TGCGCCAGCAGCTTTGCTTACAGGGAGCCCGGCACAGATACGCAGTATTTT CASSFAYREPGTDTQYF
TRBJ2-7 TRBV29-1 NA NA TGCAGCGTAGGACGGGGGAGCTCCTACGAGCAGTACTTC CSVGRGSSYEQYF
TRBJ2-7 TRBV19 NA NA TGTGCCAGTAGTGCCGACAGGTTCCACGAGCAGTACTTC CASSADRFHEQYF
TRBJ1-1 TRBV28 NA NA TGTGCCAGCAGTACCCGGGATGCGACTTTCTTT CASSTRDATFF
TRBJ1-4 TRBV7-9 NA NA TGTGCCAGCAGTTGGGCACAGTATAATGAAAAACTGTTTTTT CASSWAQYNEKLFF
TRBJ2-7 TRBV13 once NA TGTGCCAGCAGCTCACTCTCTTACGAGCAGTACTTC CASSSLSYEQYF
TRBJ2-7 TRBV6-1 NA TRBD1 TGTGCCAGCAGCCCGCCGGGACAGGGCTACGAGCAGTACTTC CASSPPGQGYEQYF
TRBJ2-5 TRBV29-1 NA TRBD1 TGCAGCGTCGAGGACAGGCCGAGGGAGACCCAGTACTTC CSVEDRPRETQYF